Presented here are 14 T cell receptor beta chains from one specimen sequenced in a study of metastatic and nonmetastatic thyroid tumors (dated by TCRdb to the early 2020s). None of the patients had been given any treatment before thyroid surgery. Receptors were amplified or captured by PCR. Sequencing instrument: Illumina HiSeq 4000. TCRdb reanalyzed the raw reads on its own, using fastp at Q25 for trimming and MiXCR for clone calling, and kept in-frame beta chains. This sample comprises approximately 21,000 clones, around 18% of them detected only once. The ten largest clonotypes hold roughly 21% of the sample. Sequencing used blood. All receptors come from a male donor with papillary thyroid cancer or a benign thyroid nodule (not recorded which). Some clones in this sample may be carry-over from other donors' samples.

In its sample, this clone was seen many times. The V gene is TRBV16, the J gene TRBJ1-1; no definite D call. CDR3 length: 15 amino acids. Germline CDR1 reads KGHSY; CDR2 reads FQNENV. V was shortened by 1 base and J by 4 bases, with 13 bases between the two germline ends. CDR3 region: CASSQLNSVGTEAFF. The CDR3 bases are TGTGCCAGCAGCCAATTAAACAGCGTGGGCACTGAAGCTTTCTTT. The full variable domain, its missing parts supplied by reference TRBV16 and TRBJ1-1, is GEEVAQTPKHLVRGEGQKAKLYCAPIKGHSYVFWYQQVLKNEFKFLISFQNENVFDETGMPKERFSAKCLPNSPCSLEIQATKLEDSAVYFCASSQLNSVGTEAFFGQGTRLTVV.

By proportion, this clone is medium-sized (0.01 to 0.1%). The genes are TRBV30 and TRBJ1-1; 7 bases match TRBD1. Germline CDR1 reads GTSNPN; CDR2 reads SVGIG (reference sequence). V lost 3 bases and J lost 4; bases outside the gene matches: 8. There are 14 residues in the CDR3. CDR3 amino acids: CAWRSYPGGTEAFF. The CDR3 DNA reads TGTGCCTGGAGATCCTACCCAGGGGGCACTGAAGCTTTCTTT.

The rearrangement links TRBV11-2 to TRBJ2-7; 10 bases fit TRBD2. This CDR3 contains 14 residues. Germline V gene sequence: CDR1 SGHAT, CDR2 FQNNGV. The J segment lost 5 bases and the V segment lost 5 bases, leaving 6 bases of the junction unmatched. The CDR3 is CASSQLAGEDEQYF. CDR3 in DNA: TGTGCCAGCAGCCAGCTAGCGGGGGAAGACGAGCAGTACTTC.

This clone showed up just a few times. With a much larger clone just one base away, this may be a read error. The same CDR3 arises from other DNA sequences in this sample as well. The V gene is TRBV5-1, the J gene TRBJ1-2, with D perhaps TRBD1 (6 bases). The CDR3 is 13 residues long. The germline V gene encodes CDR1 SGHRS and CDR2 YFSETQ. Here the CDR3 DNA reads TGCGCCAGCAGCGCGAACAGGGTAGATGGCTATACCTTC. This translates into CASSANRVDGYTF.

This clone was counted many times. The rearrangement joins TRBV9 to TRBJ2-1; D remains unclear. V was shortened by 1 base and J by 10 bases, with 9 bases between the two germline ends. CDR3 size: 12 residues. Germline V gene lookup returns CDR1 SGDLS and CDR2 YYNGEE. CDR3 sequence (DNA): TGTGCCAGCAGCGTATCCCGAGGCGAGCAGTTCTTC. Translated: CASSVSRGEQFF.

Many counts were recorded for this clone. The chain combines TRBV28 with TRBJ2-6; perhaps TRBD1 as D (7 bases). This CDR3 contains 16 residues. Trimming took off 1 base at V and 9 bases at J, with 16 bases between the two ends. Per the germline V gene, CDR1 is MDHEN and CDR2 is SYDVKM. The CDR3 loop is CASSLLEGASNNVLTF. The DNA for the CDR3 is TGTGCCAGCAGTTTATTGGAGGGGGCGTCCAACAACGTCCTGACTTTC.

This clone qualifies as medium-sized. The V gene is TRBV6-1, the J gene TRBJ1-2; D gene ambiguous. V was pared by 3 bases and J by 5 bases, with 19 bases between. The CDR3 is made up of 16 amino acids. Germline values: CDR1 MNHNS, CDR2 SASEGT. CDR3 DNA sequence: TGTGCCAGCAGTGATGGGCGGGCCTTACACAATTATGGCTACACCTTC. This sequence encodes CASSDGRALHNYGYTF.

This chain connects TRBV12-3 or TRBV12-4 to TRBJ1-3; 7 bases align to TRBD1. The junction had 5 bases not matched to a gene; V was cut back by 5 bases and J by 1 base. The CDR3 has 15 residues. The chain's CDR3 is CASSPLTGSGNTIYF. For the CDR3, the DNA is TGTGCCAGCAGTCCGTTGACAGGGTCTGGAAACACCATATATTTT.

The chain is built from TRBV6-1 and TRBJ2-7; either TRBD1 or TRBD2 may fit D (5 bases each). The CDR3 is made up of 14 amino acids. CDR1 MNHNS and CDR2 SASEGT come from the germline V gene. The ends were cut back, 5 bases at V and 4 bases at J, with 15 bases in the middle. Here the CDR3 reads CASSSREMVYEQYF. The CDR3 bases are TGTGCCAGCAGTAGCAGGGAGATGGTGTACGAGCAGTACTTC.

This clone showed up just a few times. This chain's CDR3 is CASSPLGTVQETQYF. The CDR3 coding sequence is TGTGCCAGCAGCCCTCTGGGGACAGTGCAAGAGACCCAGTACTTC. V is TRBV9 and J is TRBJ2-5, with TRBD1 matching over 7 bases. The CDR3 has 15 residues. The germline V gene has CDR1 SGDLS and CDR2 YYNGEE. J lost 2 bases, V lost 4 bases, and 8 bases had no gene match.

The chain employs TRBV5-1 and TRBJ2-2, with no clear D. The CDR3 has 16 residues. Germline values: CDR1 SGHRS, CDR2 YFSETQ. The V end was cut by 0 bases, the J end by 0 bases, with 9 bases between. CDR3 sequence: CASSLASFANTGELFF. DNA for the CDR3: TGCGCCAGCAGCTTGGCATCGTTCGCGAACACCGGGGAGCTGTTTTTT.

At least ten counts were recorded for this clone. The chain combines TRBV6-1 with TRBJ2-5; D uncertain. CDR3 length: 11 amino acids. V was pared by 7 bases and J by 4 bases, with 7 bases between. Germline V gene sequence: CDR1 MNHNS, CDR2 SASEGT. The CDR3 protein is CASTRGETQYF. In nucleotides, the CDR3 is TGTGCCAGCACCAGAGGAGAGACCCAGTACTTC.

This clone was seen at least ten times. V gene TRBV5-1 combines with J gene TRBJ2-7; TRBD2 agrees at 9 bases. Germline assignment: CDR1 SGHRS and CDR2 YFSETQ. V was clipped by 1 base and J by 3 bases; unmatched bases: 14. This CDR3 is built from 18 residues. CDR3 nucleotide sequence: TGCGCCAGCAGCTTGACCTCGGCTAGGAGCGGGGGGAACTACGAGCAGTACTTC. As protein: CASSLTSARSGGNYEQYF.

Many counts were recorded for this clone. The V call is TRBV20-1, the J call TRBJ2-7, with 14 positions matching TRBD2. V shed 5 bases, J shed 7 bases, and the junction held 10 bases outside the gene matches. CDR1 and CDR2 (germline): DFQATT, SNEGSKA (reference sequence). This CDR3 comprises 15 residues. CDR3: CSAPLGLAGGPEQYF. CDR3 sequence (DNA): TGCAGTGCTCCCCTCGGACTAGCGGGGGGCCCAGAGCAGTACTTC.